This T cell receptor (beta chain) came from a study of shared clonotypes between healthy human individuals. Study in general: Per donor, three plates held CD4 naive cells, three held CD4 memory, two held CD8 naive and one held CD8 memory.

The repertoire was sequenced with immunoSEQ multiplex PCR; TCRdb's copy has only in-frame clones and lacks some. The sample includes under 1,900,000 clones, roughly 98.5% of them seen just once. The CDR3 sequence is 15 residues long. V trimming: 5 bases; J trimming: 3 bases; junction bases outside the gene matches: 8. The germline V gene has CDR1 SGHTA and CDR2 FQGNSA. The table lists this clone with a count of one. Its specificity is unknown. Notes on the study in general: Genetic and exposure-history diversity was limited by the few donors. Naive CD4 clonotypes overlapped across a few donors at approximately 4.5%.

CD4+ cells yielded CD45RA+ naive and CD45RA-negative memory subsets. The receptor comes from a man aged 30-40 years in good health. The chain has TRBV7-2 and TRBJ2-7; 9 bases map to TRBD2. Sequenced material: naive CD4+ T cells sorted from blood. Subset indicated: CD45RA+ positively selected. CDR3 coding DNA: TGTGCCAGCAGCACTAGCGTAGCGGGGGACTACGAGCAGTACTTC. It specifies CASSTSVAGDYEQYF.